What follows is one T cell receptor (beta chain) and its context. Its antigen is as yet unknown. The data were taken from a study of T-cell reconstitution after alpha-beta-depleted transplantation in children. Study results and limitations: Alpha-beta T cells about two months after transplant reportedly derived from several hundred expanded graft clones. Among T cells one year after transplant, newly produced cells accounted for most counts and diversity. Surviving recipient cells, namely T cells and thymic progenitors, were the source of high day-60 TCRbeta diversity in some patients.

Unique molecular identifiers were used to barcode this TCRbeta library. Using its own MiXCR run on the PCR reads, TCRdb lists one record per CDR3 protein. The sample shows fewer than 1 million distinct CDR3 sequences, roughly 15% of them seen only once. J gave up 8 bases and V 4 bases, and 9 bases lay outside the gene matches. The CDR3 loop spans 14 amino acids. Germline loops: CDR1 SGHRS, CDR2 YFSETQ. The rearrangement joins TRBV5-1 to TRBJ2-1; 7 bases line up with TRBD2. This receptor was obtained from a male patient under 18 who had a stem cell transplant for acute lymphoblastic leukemia, so the T cells may come from the graft donor. Specimen: PBMCs, mostly from graft donor cells, collected 360 days after TCRalphabeta/CD19-depleted stem cell transplant. CDR3 sequence reads: CASSPRGSGDEQFF. In DNA, the CDR3 is TGCGCCAGCAGCCCGCGCGGGAGCGGCGATGAGCAGTTCTTC. Full variable domain (outside the CDR3, taken from reference TRBV5-1 and TRBJ2-1): KAGVTQTPRYLIKTRGQQVTLSCSPISGHRSVSWYQQTPGQGLQFLFEYFSETQRNKGNFPGRFSGRQFSNSRSEMNVSTLELGDSALYLCASSPRGSGDEQFFGPGTRLTVL.